These 22 T cell receptor beta chains were all obtained from the same sample, sequenced in a study of T cells expressing NK-cell markers. Each CDR3 protein gets one entry in TCRdb, which reprocessed the 5' RACE reads and gives no DNA. The table for this sample gives over 100,000 distinct CDR3 sequences. The specimen was blood T cells: a sorted CD56 or NKG2C T cell subset, CD4+ or CD8+ T cells, or bulk PBMC T cells (not recorded which). The receptors shown here come from a woman aged 18 to 75 in good health.

The chain uses TRBV6-4 and TRBJ2-3; TCRdb's D call, TRBD1, is unchecked because there is no DNA. Germline V CDR1 and CDR2: MRHNA, SNTAGT. CDR3 size: 14 residues. The CDR3 protein is CASSELGESDTQYF.

This chain's CDR3 is CASSQGLGTGSGYTF. The chain employs TRBV4-3 and TRBJ1-2; checking the TCRdb D call of TRBD1 is not possible without DNA. Germline lookup yields CDR1 LGHNA and CDR2 YSLEER. The CDR3 is made up of 15 amino acids.

The chain joins TRBV30 to TRBJ1-4; absent DNA, TCRdb's TRBD1 call cannot be checked. The CDR3 length is 15 residues. CDR1 and CDR2 from the germline V gene are GTSNPN and SVGIG (reference sequence). CDR3 sequence reads: CAWSASQGLNEKLFF.

J is TRBJ1-5 and V is TRBV12-3 or TRBV12-4. The CDR3 totals 16 residues. This CDR3 reads CASSLGPGWDNQPQHF.

The CDR3: CASSSRRQEFPYGYTF. The gene calls are TRBV13 and TRBJ1-2; the TCRdb call, TRBD1, lacks DNA for checking. Germline lookup yields CDR1 PRHDT and CDR2 FYEKMQ (reference sequence). The CDR3 has 16 amino acids.

This chain connects TRBV29-1 to TRBJ2-7; the D call of TRBD2 rests on TCRdb alone, since no DNA is present to check it. The V gene's germline CDR1 is SQVTM and CDR2 ANQGSEA. The CDR3 has 14 amino acids. This chain's CDR3 is CSVVPGGRFYEQYF.

The chain couples TRBV7-3 to TRBJ1-2; checking the TCRdb D call of TRBD1 is not possible without DNA. CDR3 length equals 14 residues. Per the germline V gene, CDR1 is SGHTA and CDR2 is FQGTGA. The CDR3 sequence: CASSSGLTNYGYTF.

The rearrangement uses TRBV7-9 and TRBJ2-2. The CDR3 is made up of 15 amino acids. Germline loops: CDR1 SEHNR, CDR2 FQNEAQ (reference sequence). The CDR3 region is CASSPRSSVTGELFF.

V is TRBV5-4 and J is TRBJ2-7; TCRdb calls TRBD1, which cannot be checked without DNA. Germline V gives CDR1 SGHNT, CDR2 YYREEE (reference sequence). This CDR3 is built from 12 residues. The CDR3 sequence: CASSRPPYEQYF.

CDR3 sequence: CASSLLGTNTGELFF. The chain links TRBV5-1 to TRBJ2-2; TCRdb's D call of TRBD1 is untestable without DNA. This CDR3 has 15 amino acids. Germline lookup yields CDR1 SGHRS and CDR2 YFSETQ.

The chain has TRBV11-2 and TRBJ1-1. Germline V gene sequence: CDR1 SGHAT, CDR2 FQNNGV. The CDR3 length is 18 residues. Here the CDR3 reads CASSSVGFSARINTEAFF.

This chain joins TRBV5-6 and TRBJ2-7; TCRdb's D gene call, TRBD1, goes unchecked for lack of DNA. CDR3 length: 17 amino acids. CDR1 is SGHDT, CDR2 YYEEEE, per germline. This chain's CDR3 is CASSLANDRGFVYEQYF.

V and J are TRBV12-3 or TRBV12-4 and TRBJ1-2. This CDR3 is built from 19 residues. CDR3 loop: CASSFRKRAGIMENYGYTF.

This chain uses TRBV7-8 with TRBJ1-5; the D gene TCRdb calls, TRBD1, cannot be checked with no DNA. Germline V gene sequence: CDR1 SGHVS, CDR2 FQNEAQ. The CDR3 length is 17 residues. Here the CDR3 reads CASSYQGEAPLVQPQHF.

V and J are TRBV5-1 and TRBJ1-6; the D gene TCRdb calls, TRBD1, cannot be checked with no DNA. CDR1 and CDR2 from the germline V gene are SGHRS and YFSETQ. The CDR3 is 14 amino acids. The chain's CDR3 is CASTRDPVGSPLHF.

This CDR3 reads CASSFGLAGAYYEQYF. The chain has TRBV9 and TRBJ2-7; the D call from TCRdb, TRBD2, cannot be confirmed without DNA. CDR3 length: 16 residues. The germline gives CDR1 SGDLS, CDR2 YYNGEE.

The rearrangement joins TRBV6-5 to TRBJ2-7; checking the TCRdb D call of TRBD1 is not possible without DNA. Germline V gene data show CDR1 as MNHEY and CDR2 as SVGAGI. This CDR3 is built from 14 residues. The CDR3 region is CASSYSSSGDEQYF.

This chain connects TRBV28 to TRBJ2-5; TCRdb names TRBD1, which stays unverified in the absence of DNA. This CDR3 has 14 amino acids. CDR1 is MDHEN, CDR2 SYDVKM, per germline. The chain's CDR3 is CASSLDRGWETQYF.

By frequency, this clonotype is medium-sized. The V call is TRBV29-1, the J call TRBJ2-2; the D call of TRBD1 rests on TCRdb alone, since no DNA is present to check it. This CDR3 has 14 residues. From germline, CDR1 is SQVTM and CDR2 ANQGSEA. CDR3 sequence: CSGKEGYDTGELFF.

CDR3 in amino acids: CSARLASEPYEQYF. The V call is TRBV20-1, the J call TRBJ2-7; the D call from TCRdb, TRBD2, cannot be confirmed without DNA. The CDR3 consists of 14 residues. Germline CDR1 is DFQATT and CDR2 is SNEGSKA (reference sequence).

This rearrangement joins TRBV6-1 to TRBJ2-3. The CDR3 length is 17 residues. Germline lookup yields CDR1 MNHNS and CDR2 SASEGT. CDR3 amino acids: CASSVTAWYSSTDTQYF.

This sequence joins TRBV7-8 and TRBJ2-5; TCRdb's D gene call, TRBD2, goes unchecked for lack of DNA. Germline V gene sequence: CDR1 SGHVS, CDR2 FQNEAQ. The CDR3 sequence is 16 residues long. CDR3 in amino acids: CASSLVIAGNQETQYF.